These 8 T cell receptor beta chains came from one sample sequenced in a study of blood T cells in healthy people across ages. Sample-barcoded 5' priming and a J-beta primer mix drove a second PCR of about 6 to 11 cycles. TCRdb itself ran the 5' RACE reads through MiXCR, one entry per CDR3 protein. The repertoire holds approximately 770,000 distinct CDR3 sequences, 55% to 70% seen once, with approximately 23% in the top ten. Material for sequencing was blood. These receptors originate from a man aged 25-40 years in good health.

This clonotype occurred a few times. The chain links TRBV7-2 to TRBJ2-4; D is perhaps TRBD2 (5 bases). The J call may not be correct, given that the DNA end is closer to TRBJ2-7. The CDR3 loop spans 15 amino acids. Per the germline V gene, CDR1 is SGHTA and CDR2 is FQGNSA. As DNA, the CDR3 is TGTGCCAGCAGCTTAGTAGTGGGGAGAACCTACGAGCAGTACTTC. This encodes CASSLVVGRTYEQYF.

The chain combines TRBV29-1 with TRBJ2-3; no clear D gene. The V gene's germline CDR1 is SQVTM and CDR2 ANQGSEA. V shed 5 bases and J shed 5 bases, with 17 bases lying between them. The CDR3 sequence is 14 residues long. CDR3: CSVRPPSGRDTQYF. CDR3 nucleotides: TGCAGCGTTCGACCTCCTTCCGGGCGAGATACGCAGTATTTT.

The chain is built from TRBV7-9 and TRBJ2-1; D might be TRBD1 (7 bases). CDR1 and CDR2 (germline): SEHNR, FQNEAQ (reference sequence). V was shortened by 3 bases and J by 6 bases, with 12 bases between the two germline ends. The length of the CDR3 is 14 residues. CDR3 in DNA: TGTGCCAGCAGCTTCCCAGGGGGGAGCAATGAGCAGTTCTTC. Translation gives CASSFPGGSNEQFF.

Notes on this clonotype: A junction end diverges from the germline sequence, so it may reflect a read error. The gene calls are TRBV10-3 and TRBJ1-1; D call uncertain. The CDR3 totals 12 residues. Germline CDR1 is ENHRY and CDR2 is SYGVKD. Here the CDR3 DNA reads TGCGCCACCAAAGGCAGCGGAACTGAAGCTTTCTTT. It yields the protein CATKGSGTEAFF.

This clonotype appeared a few times. V is TRBV20-1 and J is TRBJ1-5; the D is unclear. The CDR3 runs to 13 residues. The V gene's germline CDR1 is DFQATT and CDR2 SNEGSKA (reference sequence). The V gene lost 4 bases and the J gene lost 3 bases, with 10 bases spanning the gap. The CDR3 bases are TGCAGTGCTAACGGGCGGGACAATCAGCCCCAGCATTTT. This translates into CSANGRDNQPQHF.

The rearrangement links TRBV6-1 to TRBJ2-4; D is possibly TRBD2 (7 bases). The CDR3 is made up of 12 amino acids. Trimming took off 3 bases at V and 14 bases at J, with 14 bases between the two ends. Germline V gives CDR1 MNHNS, CDR2 SASEGT. In DNA, the CDR3 is TGTGCCAGCAGTGAGAAGGGGGAGGGAAAGTACTTC. As protein: CASSEKGEGKYF.

The chain combines TRBV5-1 with TRBJ2-5, with a tentative D call TRBD1 (6 bases). Trimming took 4 bases from V and 4 from J, leaving 20 bases between them. Germline CDR1 and CDR2: SGHRS and YFSETQ. The CDR3 totals 16 residues. In DNA, the CDR3 is TGCGCCAGCAGCCCCGGGACAACTAGGAAAGGAGAGACCCAGTACTTC. Protein product: CASSPGTTRKGETQYF.

This clonotype was detected a few times. The chain couples TRBV12-3 or TRBV12-4 to TRBJ2-3, with TRBD2 matching 9 bases. The CDR3 has 16 amino acids. The V segment lost 3 bases and the J segment 2 bases; nucleotides outside the gene matches: 6. The CDR3 DNA follows: TGTGCCAGCAGTTTTAGTAGCGGGGGTTCCACAGATACGCAGTATTTT. As protein: CASSFSSGGSTDTQYF.